The entry below gives a single T cell receptor beta chain sequence along with its context. Repertoires were generated with immunoSEQ multiplex PCR, while TCRdb's copy carries only in-frame clones and drops some. In the table there are around 300,000 clones, about nine tenths of which are singletons. There are 15 residues in the CDR3. V gave up 2 bases and J gave up 0 bases, with 8 bases separating them. In germline, CDR1 is LNHDA, CDR2 SQIVND (reference sequence). This entry is derived from a study of blood T cell repertoires in COVID-19. The V and J genes are TRBV19 and TRBJ1-3; D call uncertain. This TCR was sampled from a woman aged 45-60 years who had recovered from COVID-19. The sequencing sample was made of PBMCs or T cells enriched from blood (not recorded which). The CDR3 DNA is TGTGCCAGTAGTATAACGCGGAGCTCTGGAAACACCATATATTTT. Protein: CASSITRSSGNTIYF.